The T cell receptor (beta chain) described here comes from a study of STAT5B mutations in CD4+ large granular lymphocyte leukemia. The study, taken as a whole, reports: Without HLA matching, higher CD4+ than CD8+ T-LGLL clonality could reflect small sample size.

On this clone itself: Its antigen remains unidentified.

This was a survey-level run. The repertoire was sequenced with immunoSEQ multiplex PCR; TCRdb's copy has only in-frame clones and lacks some. The repertoire holds about 32,000 clones, with approximately 80% as singletons. The sequence was collected from a human donor in good health. The specimen was CD4+ T cells from blood buffy coats.

CDR3 nucleotide sequence: TGTGCCAGCAGCAAATGTCTAGCTTTCTATGAGCAGTTCTTC. This sequence encodes CASSKCLAFYEQFF. V and J are TRBV21-1 and TRBJ2-1; TRBD2, as called in the table, went unchecked against the DNA. TRBV21-1 is a listed pseudogene. This CDR3 is built from 14 residues.